These 23 T cell receptor beta chains share one sample of origin, sequenced in a study of cytomegalovirus exposure and HLA in healthy donors. Data came from immunoSEQ multiplex PCR; TCRdb stores just in-frame clones and leaves some out. Seen here are around 300,000 clones, approximately 86% observed once, and the top ten hold 1%. Sequenced sample: PBMCs. Every receptor here comes from a woman between 18 and 30 years old in good health and CMV-seronegative.

The J gene is TRBJ2-6, the V gene TRBV28; TRBD2 matches 7 bases. The CDR3 has 14 amino acids. CDR1 MDHEN and CDR2 SYDVKM come from the germline V gene. V shed 11 bases, J shed 1 base, and the junction held 5 bases outside the gene matches. The CDR3 spells CAGRARSGANVLTF. The CDR3 DNA reads TGTGCCGGGAGGGCGCGTTCTGGGGCCAACGTCCTGACTTTC.

The chain combines TRBV11-3 with TRBJ2-1; TRBD2 might be the D (6 bases). The CDR3 loop spans 14 amino acids. Germline V gene data show CDR1 as SGHNT and CDR2 as YENEEA. V lost 0 bases, J lost 7 bases, and 10 bases lay in between. The CDR3 sequence is CASSLDLGLNEQFF. CDR3 bases: TGTGCCAGCAGCTTAGATCTTGGACTAAATGAGCAGTTCTTC.

This chain links TRBV2 with TRBJ2-7; D perhaps matches TRBD1 (6 bases). This CDR3 has 14 residues. Germline V gene data show CDR1 as SNHLY and CDR2 as FYNNEI. V was trimmed by 10 bases and J by 6 bases, leaving 22 bases between them. CDR3 protein: CATTEDRRSGEQYF. DNA of the CDR3: TGTGCCACCACAGAGGACAGACGCTCGGGCGAGCAGTACTTC.

This chain joins TRBV6-1 and TRBJ2-5; TRBD1 matches at 8 bases. Trimming removed 2 bases from V and 5 bases from J; junction bases left unmatched: 4. Germline loops: CDR1 MNHNS, CDR2 SASEGT. The CDR3 covers 14 residues. This chain's CDR3 is CASSEQGARETQYF. The CDR3 DNA is TGTGCCAGCAGTGAACAGGGGGCGAGGGAGACCCAGTACTTC.

This chain uses TRBV5-1 with TRBJ2-3; TRBD2 matches at 12 bases. J was trimmed by 5 bases and V by 4 bases; bases with no gene match: 14. The CDR3 covers 18 residues. Germline CDR1 is SGHRS and CDR2 is YFSETQ. The CDR3 sequence is CASSTGTSGPPGRDTQYF. In DNA, the CDR3 is TGCGCCAGCAGCACCGGGACTAGCGGGCCTCCAGGCAGAGATACGCAGTATTTT.

The sample holds one count of this clone. This chain links TRBV5-1 with TRBJ2-2, with TRBD1 matching over 10 bases. The V gene end was trimmed by 3 bases and the J gene end by 3 bases; junction bases not matched to a gene: 5. The CDR3 sequence is 16 residues long. Germline V lookup: CDR1 SGHRS, CDR2 YFSETQ. The DNA of the CDR3 is TGCGCCAGCAGCTGGTGGACAGGGGGGGACACCGGGGAGCTGTTTTTT. The encoded protein is CASSWWTGGDTGELFF.

The chain carries TRBV13 and TRBJ2-5; 9 positions match TRBD1. Germline V gene data show CDR1 as PRHDT and CDR2 as FYEKMQ (reference sequence). The CDR3 runs 14 residues. The trim removed 4 bases at V and 4 bases at J, leaving 4 bases unmatched. The CDR3, as DNA: TGTGCCAGCAGCTGGGGACAGGGACGAGAGACCCAGTACTTC. This codes for CASSWGQGRETQYF. The full variable domain, in which reference TRBV13 and TRBJ2-5 provide the parts outside the CDR3, is AAGVIQSPRHLIKEKRETATLKCYPIPRHDTVYWYQQGPGQDPQFLISFYEKMQSDKGSIPDRFSAQQFSDYHSELNMSSLELGDSALYFCASSWGQGRETQYFGPGTRLLVL.

The genes are TRBV6-5 and TRBJ1-4, with TRBD1 matching 8 bases. Trimming at V came to 4 bases and at J to 2 bases, leaving 6 bases not matched to a gene. Germline CDR1 MNHEY, CDR2 SVGAGI. The CDR3 runs 16 residues. The CDR3 here is CASSFTGGITNEKLFF. Written as DNA, the CDR3 is TGTGCCAGCAGTTTCACAGGGGGTATTACTAATGAAAAACTGTTTTTT.

This clone was counted between two and nine times. The V and J genes are TRBV7-3 and TRBJ2-1; the match to TRBD1 covers 8 bases. This CDR3 region has 13 residues. Looked up from germline, CDR1 is SGHTA and CDR2 is FQGTGA. V lost 7 bases and J lost 9; bases outside the gene matches: 8. The chain's CDR3 is CASTLDREGEQFF. The CDR3 bases are TGTGCCAGCACCCTGGACAGGGAAGGTGAGCAGTTCTTC.

The V and J genes are TRBV28 and TRBJ2-7; D ambiguous. Germline-derived CDR1 and CDR2 are MDHEN and SYDVKM. CDR3 length: 15 residues. V lost 7 bases, J lost 1 base, and 17 bases lay in between. The CDR3 region has the DNA TGTGCCAGCACCCTAGGTCCGTCTAGGTCCTACGAGCAGTACTTC. Translation gives CASTLGPSRSYEQYF.

The rearrangement joins TRBV6-5 to TRBJ1-3; TRBD1 is a possible D gene (5 bases). The V end lost 0 bases, the J end lost 3 bases, and 9 bases lay between the germline ends. This CDR3 contains 15 residues. The germline gives CDR1 MNHEY, CDR2 SVGAGI. The CDR3 here is CASSYSPDSGNTIYF. Here the CDR3 DNA reads TGTGCCAGCAGTTACTCCCCCGACAGTGGAAACACCATATATTTT.

CDR3 sequence reads: CATSRGWGRGITDTQYF. The CDR3 nucleotides are TGTGCCACCAGCAGAGGCTGGGGCAGGGGTATTACAGATACGCAGTATTTT. The chain links TRBV15 to TRBJ2-3, with D possibly TRBD1 on 6 matching bases. V was clipped by 1 base and J by 3 bases, with 17 bases between them. This CDR3 has 17 residues. The germline V gene encodes CDR1 LNHNV and CDR2 YYDKDF (reference sequence). The variable domain in full, with the rest retrieved from reference TRBV15 and TRBJ2-3, is DAMVIQNPRYQVTQFGKPVTLSCSQTLNHNVMYWYQQKSSQAPKLLFHYYDKDFNNEADTPDNFQSRRPNTSFCFLDIRSPGLGDTAMYLCATSRGWGRGITDTQYFGPGTRLTVL.

The rearrangement joins TRBV30 to TRBJ1-1; 7 bases are a match to TRBD1. Trimming at V came to 2 bases and at J to 1 base, leaving 10 bases not matched to a gene. Germline lookup yields CDR1 GTSNPN and CDR2 SVGIG (reference sequence). The length of the CDR3 is 16 residues. The CDR3 DNA reads TGTGCCTGGAGTTCGACAGGGTACATGTCGAACACTGAAGCTTTCTTT. As protein: CAWSSTGYMSNTEAFF.

The chain uses TRBV27 and TRBJ2-1, with D possibly TRBD2 on 6 matching bases. From germline, CDR1 is MNHEY and CDR2 SMNVEV (reference sequence). V gave up 4 bases and J gave up 1 base, with 14 bases separating them. The CDR3 has 16 amino acids. This chain's CDR3 is CASSWRGIWSYNEQFF. The CDR3 DNA follows: TGTGCCAGCAGTTGGAGGGGTATTTGGTCCTACAATGAGCAGTTCTTC.

This chain connects TRBV7-7 to TRBJ2-3; D ambiguous. The germline CDR1 and CDR2 sequences are SSHAT and FNYEAQ (reference sequence). The CDR3 is 14 amino acids. V was shortened by 7 bases and J by 2 bases, with 13 bases between the two germline ends. The CDR3 DNA reads TGTGCCAGCAAACCGTATACTGCCACAGATACGCAGTATTTT. Translating gives CASKPYTATDTQYF.

In DNA form, the CDR3 reads TGTGCCAGCTCACCACTCGGGAGCCTCTACGAGCAGTACTTC. Its translation: CASSPLGSLYEQYF. This rearrangement joins TRBV18 to TRBJ2-7; tentatively, D is TRBD2 (6 bases). The length of the CDR3 is 14 residues. In germline, CDR1 is KGHSH, CDR2 LQKENI. V was shortened by 1 base and J by 3 bases, with 10 bases between the two germline ends. The whole variable domain, remainder taken from reference TRBV18 and TRBJ2-7, is NAGVMQNPRHLVRRRGQEARLRCSPMKGHSHVYWYRQLPEEGLKFMVYLQKENIIDESGMPKERFSAEFPKEGPSILRIQQVVRGDSAAYFCASSPLGSLYEQYFGPGTRLTVT.

J is TRBJ1-4 and V is TRBV6-5, with D possibly matching TRBD1 (5 bases). Trimming pared 2 bases from V and 4 bases from J, leaving 14 bases between. CDR3 length equals 16 residues. Germline CDR1 is MNHEY and CDR2 is SVGAGI. CDR3 DNA sequence: TGTGCCAGCAGTTACGAAGCGACAGCCATTAATGAAAAACTGTTTTTT. It is translated as CASSYEATAINEKLFF.

J is TRBJ2-3 and V is TRBV10-3; no definite D call. Trimming cost V 4 bases and J 0 bases, with 11 bases left between them. CDR3 length: 15 residues. Germline CDR1 is ENHRY and CDR2 is SYGVKD. For the CDR3, the DNA is TGTGCCATCAGTGGAAAAGCATCTAGCACAGATACGCAGTATTTT. Amino acids: CAISGKASSTDTQYF.

The V gene is TRBV5-1, the J gene TRBJ1-2; D unresolved. The CDR3 is made up of 16 amino acids. The germline V gene encodes CDR1 SGHRS and CDR2 YFSETQ. The V and J ends lost 0 bases and 2 bases respectively, with 14 bases between them. CDR3 sequence: CASSLVSGPTNYGYTF. DNA for the CDR3: TGCGCCAGCAGCTTGGTTAGCGGACCGACCAACTATGGCTACACCTTC.

DNA of the CDR3: TGTGCCAGCACGAGCACAGATACGCAGTATTTT. Its protein is CASTSTDTQYF. The chain couples TRBV7-2 to TRBJ2-3; no clear D. Trimming took 7 bases from V and 0 from J, leaving 2 bases between them. CDR3 length: 11 amino acids. Looked up from germline, CDR1 is SGHTA and CDR2 is FQGNSA.

The chain joins TRBV27 to TRBJ2-2; D not resolved. V was shortened by 2 bases and J by 0 bases, with 4 bases between the two germline ends. Germline lookup yields CDR1 MNHEY and CDR2 SMNVEV (reference sequence). CDR3 length: 14 amino acids. The CDR3 loop reads CASSLRANTGELFF. Written as DNA, the CDR3 is TGTGCCAGCAGTTTACGCGCGAACACCGGGGAGCTGTTTTTT.

Here the CDR3 reads CASSPGTLTYEQYF. CDR3 DNA sequence: TGTGCCAGCAGCCCCGGGACTCTGACCTACGAGCAGTACTTC. The rearrangement joins TRBV7-3 to TRBJ2-7, with D perhaps matching TRBD2 (6 bases). V was shortened by 5 bases and J by 2 bases, with 13 bases between the two germline ends. The CDR3 spans 14 residues. Germline-derived CDR1 and CDR2 are SGHTA and FQGTGA.

V and J are TRBV21-1 and TRBJ1-2; the tabulated D call, TRBD1, remains unverified against the DNA. TRBV21-1 is tagged as a pseudogene. This CDR3 is 16 amino acids long. CDR3 DNA sequence: TGTGCCAGCAGCAAAGTGGATACAGGGGAGAGATTCGGCTACACCTTC. Its protein is CASSKVDTGERFGYTF.